What follows are 13 T cell receptor beta chains derived from one specimen sequenced in a study of post-analysis software for immune sequencing data. Findings and limits, study-wide: In patients, about 5 TRBV segments were more frequent than in controls, with TRBV5-6, TRBV5-1 and TRBV20-1 among them.

No antigen is known for these receptors. The authors incorporated unique molecular identifiers into the TCR beta cDNA libraries. TCRdb reprocessed the PCR reads via MiXCR and lists one record per CDR3 protein. The sample gives hundreds of thousands of distinct CDR3 sequences, 25% to 30% of which show up once; approximately 0.6% is in the top ten. The sequencing sample was made of blood. Receptor source: a girl between 10 and 17 years old with multiple sclerosis.

The rearrangement uses TRBV21-1 and TRBJ1-5; TRBD1, the table's D call, was not compared with the DNA. TRBV21-1 is described as a pseudogene. This CDR3 has 16 residues. For the CDR3, the DNA is TGTGCCAGCAGCAGATACAGGGAGGAGAGCAATCAGCCCCAGCATTTT. Its translation is CASSRYREESNQPQHF.

The table lists this clonotype with a few counts. The chain carries TRBV6-1 and TRBJ2-1, with D perhaps TRBD1 (6 bases). Germline V CDR1 and CDR2: MNHNS, SASEGT. The CDR3 has 14 amino acids. V lost 4 bases and J 2 bases, leaving 9 bases between the germline ends. The DNA for the CDR3 is TGTGCCAGCAGTGTACAGGGTCCCTACAATGAGCAGTTCTTC. Its translation: CASSVQGPYNEQFF.

The genes are TRBV7-9 and TRBJ1-2; D is uncertain. Trimming left V 2 bases short and J 4 bases short, with 11 bases between. Per the germline V gene, CDR1 is SEHNR and CDR2 is FQNEAQ (reference sequence). This CDR3 is built from 14 residues. CDR3 loop: CASSLSEQSYGYTF. CDR3 in DNA: TGTGCCAGCAGCTTATCTGAACAGTCCTATGGCTACACCTTC.

This chain uses TRBV6-5 with TRBJ1-6, with TRBD1 matching over 8 bases. V lost 2 bases and J lost 8; bases outside the gene matches: 11. The CDR3 length is 17 residues. The V gene's germline CDR1 is MNHEY and CDR2 SVGAGI. The CDR3 DNA reads TGTGCCAGCAGTTACCCATCGGGACAGGCGGCTTATTCACCCCTCCACTTT. It specifies CASSYPSGQAAYSPLHF.

This clonotype occurred a few times. The V call is TRBV12-3 or TRBV12-4, the J call TRBJ2-1; no firm D call. The CDR3 has 15 residues. V lost 7 bases, J lost 0 bases, and 13 bases lay in between. CDR3 sequence (DNA): TGTGCCAGCACCTTTAGTTGGGGCTCCTACAATGAGCAGTTCTTC. This codes for CASTFSWGSYNEQFF.

The rearrangement uses TRBV6-1 and TRBJ2-5; no definite D call. V lost 4 bases and J 1 base, leaving 10 bases between the germline ends. The CDR3 loop spans 14 amino acids. The germline gives CDR1 MNHNS, CDR2 SASEGT. The CDR3 loop reads CASSVGRFQETQYF. CDR3 nucleotide sequence: TGTGCCAGCAGTGTAGGGCGGTTCCAAGAGACCCAGTACTTC.

There are many counts of this clonotype. The junction does not match germline at one end; this may be a read error. J is TRBJ1-1 and V is TRBV9, with D unclear. The V gene's germline CDR1 is SGDLS and CDR2 YYNGEE. The CDR3 has 13 residues. CDR3 sequence (DNA): TGCGCCAGCAGTGTTGGGATGAACACTGAAGCTTTCTTT. It is translated as CASSVGMNTEAFF.

V and J are TRBV28 and TRBJ2-3; D is perhaps TRBD2 (5 bases). V was trimmed by 1 base and J by 5 bases, leaving 13 bases between them. Germline-derived CDR1 and CDR2 are MDHEN and SYDVKM. The CDR3 loop spans 15 amino acids. The CDR3 sequence: CASSLFGGRGDTQYF. CDR3 in DNA: TGTGCCAGCAGTTTATTCGGCGGTCGGGGAGATACGCAGTATTTT.

The chain carries TRBV24-1 and TRBJ2-1; D may correspond to TRBD1 or TRBD2 (5 bases each). Germline V lookup: CDR1 KGHDR, CDR2 SFDVKD. The CDR3 has 17 amino acids. Trimming pared 3 bases from V and 8 bases from J, leaving 22 bases between. The CDR3 loop is CATSDASPGTAGDEQFF. The CDR3 DNA reads as TGTGCCACCAGTGATGCTAGTCCAGGGACGGCGGGCGATGAGCAGTTCTTC.

The sample holds many counts of this clonotype. The chain recombines TRBV7-2 with TRBJ2-1; D might be TRBD1 (6 bases). Between the trimmed V and J ends, which lost 5 bases and 6 bases, there was a span of 14 bases. Germline values: CDR1 SGHTA, CDR2 FQGNSA. CDR3 size: 14 residues. In nucleotides, the CDR3 is TGTGCCAGCAGCACCAGGGGATCGGTCAATGAGCAGTTCTTC. Its protein is CASSTRGSVNEQFF.

This clonotype was observed a handful of times. The V call is TRBV12-3 or TRBV12-4, the J call TRBJ2-3; 9 positions match TRBD1. The CDR3 covers 14 residues. V shed 6 bases and J 2 bases; nucleotides not matched to a gene: 3. The CDR3, as DNA: TGTGCCAGCAGAGGACAGGGGTACACAGATACGCAGTATTTT. Its protein product is CASRGQGYTDTQYF.

The J gene is TRBJ2-3, the V gene TRBV12-5; 7 bases align to TRBD1. CDR3 length: 15 amino acids. The V segment lost 5 bases and the J segment 0 bases; nucleotides outside the gene matches: 5. The V gene's germline CDR1 is LGHNT and CDR2 FRNRAP. The CDR3 DNA is TGTGCTAGTGGTAAGGGACAGACTAGCACAGATACGCAGTATTTT. This sequence encodes CASGKGQTSTDTQYF. The variable domain in full, completed from reference TRBV12-5 and TRBJ2-3, reads DARVTQTPRHKVTEMGQEVTMRCQPILGHNTVFWYRQTMMQGLELLAYFRNRAPLDDSGMPKDRFSAEMPDATLATLKIQPSEPRDSAVYFCASGKGQTSTDTQYFGPGTRLTVL.

This clonotype was detected only a few times. The J gene is TRBJ2-5, the V gene TRBV7-9; 7 bases are a match to TRBD2. This CDR3 spans 15 amino acids. CDR1 SEHNR and CDR2 FQNEAQ come from the germline V gene (reference sequence). J gave up 6 bases and V 2 bases, and 9 bases lay outside the gene matches. DNA of the CDR3: TGTGCCAGCAGCTTACCCCCGGGGGGAATTAAGACCCAGTACTTC. Translated: CASSLPPGGIKTQYF.